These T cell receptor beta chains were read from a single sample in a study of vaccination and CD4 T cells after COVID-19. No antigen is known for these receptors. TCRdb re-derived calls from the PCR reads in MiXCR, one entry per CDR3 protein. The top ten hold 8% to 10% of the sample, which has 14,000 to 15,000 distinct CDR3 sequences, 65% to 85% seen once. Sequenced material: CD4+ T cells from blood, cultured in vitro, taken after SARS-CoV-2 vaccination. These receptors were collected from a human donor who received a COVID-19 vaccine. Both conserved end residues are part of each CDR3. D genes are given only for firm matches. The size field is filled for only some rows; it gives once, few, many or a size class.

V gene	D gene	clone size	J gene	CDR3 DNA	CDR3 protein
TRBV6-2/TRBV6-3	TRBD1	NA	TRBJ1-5	TGTGCCAGCAGCAAGACAGGGGCCAATCAGCCCCAGCATTTT	CASSKTGANQPQHF
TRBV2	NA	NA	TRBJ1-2	TGTGCCAGCAGTGATGGCTATGGCTACACCTTC	CASSDGYGYTF
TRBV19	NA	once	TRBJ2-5	TGTGCCAGTAGTTGGCGGCAGGGTGGCCAAGAGACCCAGTACTTC	CASSWRQGGQETQYF
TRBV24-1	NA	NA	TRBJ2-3	TGTGCCACCAGTGTCTGGCGGGGTGATAGGGTGGGCACAGATACGCAGTATTTT	CATSVWRGDRVGTDTQYF
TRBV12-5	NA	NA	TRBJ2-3	TGTGCTAGTGGTTTGGTTAACGACGGTCGGCCATATCTGACGGATACGCAGTATTTT	CASGLVNDGRPYLTDTQYF
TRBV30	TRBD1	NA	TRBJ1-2	TGTGCCTGGAGGGGAACAGGGGCCTTCGGGGGCTACACCTTC	CAWRGTGAFGGYTF
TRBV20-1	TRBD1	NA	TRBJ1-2	TGCAGTGCCGGACAGGGATTCATCTATGGCTACACCTTC	CSAGQGFIYGYTF
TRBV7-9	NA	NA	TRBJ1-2	TGTGCCACCGAAGTATCGGGACCGGCCGGTGGCTACACCTTC	CATEVSGPAGGYTF
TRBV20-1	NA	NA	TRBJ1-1	TGCAGTGCTAGGGACCACTTGAACACTGAAGCTTTCTTT	CSARDHLNTEAFF
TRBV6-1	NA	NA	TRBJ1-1	TGTGCCAGCAGACCAATCGGGGGGGAAGCTTTCTTT	CASRPIGGEAFF
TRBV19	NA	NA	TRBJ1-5	TGTGCCAGTAGGGCCCGTCAGAGGGGTAGCAATCAGCCCCAGCATTTT	CASRARQRGSNQPQHF
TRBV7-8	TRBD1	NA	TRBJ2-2	TGTGCCAGCAGCTTAGCCGGGACAGGGAACACCGGGGAGCTGTTTTTT	CASSLAGTGNTGELFF
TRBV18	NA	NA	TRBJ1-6	TGTGCCAGCTCACGTGACAGAAAAAATTCACCCCTCCACTTT	CASSRDRKNSPLHF
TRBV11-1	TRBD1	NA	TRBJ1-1	TGTGCCAGCAGCACAGACAGGGCCTATGAAGCTTTCTTT	CASSTDRAYEAFF
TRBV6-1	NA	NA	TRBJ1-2	TGTGCCAGCAGTATGGGACTGAACTATGGCTACACCTTC	CASSMGLNYGYTF
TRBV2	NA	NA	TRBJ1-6	TGTGCCAGCAGTTTATCGATCAGGGTTAGTTCACCCCTCCACTTT	CASSLSIRVSSPLHF
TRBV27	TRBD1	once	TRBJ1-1	TGTGCCAGCAGACGACAGGGCCCCACTGAAGCTTTCTTT	CASRRQGPTEAFF
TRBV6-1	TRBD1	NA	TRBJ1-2	TGTGCCAGCAGTGAAGCCCGGGACAGGACCTATGGCTACACCTTC	CASSEARDRTYGYTF
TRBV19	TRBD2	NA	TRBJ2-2	TGTGCCAGTCGCCGGGGGGTGAACACCGGGGAGCTGTTTTTT	CASRRGVNTGELFF
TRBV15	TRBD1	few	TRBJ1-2	TGTGCCACCAGCAGTGACCAGGGGGTTCGAGGCTACACCTTC	CATSSDQGVRGYTF
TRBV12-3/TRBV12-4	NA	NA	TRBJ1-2	TGTGCCAGCAGTCAAGGGGTGAGGGGCTACACCTTC	CASSQGVRGYTF
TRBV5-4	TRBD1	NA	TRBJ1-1	TGTGCCAGCAGCTTGGGACAGGGGGTCGTCGGGAACACTGAAGCTTTCTTT	CASSLGQGVVGNTEAFF
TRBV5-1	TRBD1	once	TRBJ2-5	TGCGCCAGCAGCTTGGAGAGCACAGGGGGCGGAGAGACCCAGTACTTC	CASSLESTGGGETQYF
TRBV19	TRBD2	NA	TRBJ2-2	TGTGCCAGTAGTGAACTAGCGGGGGGGCTTGGGGAGCTGTTTTTT	CASSELAGGLGELFF
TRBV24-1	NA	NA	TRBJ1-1	TGTGCCACCAGGGCAGCGGGCATGAACACTGAAGCTTTCTTT	CATRAAGMNTEAFF
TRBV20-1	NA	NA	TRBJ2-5	TGCAGTGCTAGAGGCTCCGAGGCCACGGAGACCCAGTACTTC	CSARGSEATETQYF
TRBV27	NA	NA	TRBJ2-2	TGTGCCAGCAGTTTAGGGATCGGGCAAAACACCGGGGAGCTGTTTTTT	CASSLGIGQNTGELFF
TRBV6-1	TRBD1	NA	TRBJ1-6	TGTGCCAGCAGGAACGGGACAGGGAGCTCACCCCTCCACTTT	CASRNGTGSSPLHF
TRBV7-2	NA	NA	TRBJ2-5	TGTGCCAGCAGCCCTCAGCGGACTAACCAAGAGACCCAGTACTTC	CASSPQRTNQETQYF
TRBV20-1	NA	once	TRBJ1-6	TGCAGTGCTAGGGGGTCCGGGGATTCACCCCTCCACTTT	CSARGSGDSPLHF
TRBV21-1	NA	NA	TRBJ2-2	TGTGCCAGCAGCAGAGACAGGGACATAATGGCCGGGGAGCTGTTTTTT	CASSRDRDIMAGELFF
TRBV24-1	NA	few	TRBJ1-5	TGTGCCACCAGTCAACCAGGTAGAGGGGGGGACAATCAGCCCCAGCATTTT	CATSQPGRGGDNQPQHF
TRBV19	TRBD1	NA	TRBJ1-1	TGTGCCAGTAGTGCGGGACAGAGCCCTGAAGCTTTCTTT	CASSAGQSPEAFF
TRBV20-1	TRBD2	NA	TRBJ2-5	TGCAGTGCTAGACCCCGGACTAGCCGGGAGACCCAGTACTTC	CSARPRTSRETQYF
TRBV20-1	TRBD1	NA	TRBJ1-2	TGCAGTGCTTCCGGACAGGGTATAACGCAAACCTTC	CSASGQGITQTF
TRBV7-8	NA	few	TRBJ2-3	TGTGCCAGCAGCTTAGCAGATACGCAGTATTTT	CASSLADTQYF
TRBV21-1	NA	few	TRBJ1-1	TGTGCCAGCAGCAAACGGGACATACCTAGGAACACTGAAGCTTTCTTT	CASSKRDIPRNTEAFF
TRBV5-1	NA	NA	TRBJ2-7	TGCGCCAGCAGCTTGGGAGGGGGGCGCGATTACGAGCAGTACTTC	CASSLGGGRDYEQYF
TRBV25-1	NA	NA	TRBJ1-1	TGTGCCAGCAGTGAATATTCAGGGGCAGCAGGGGCTGAAGCTTTCTTT	CASSEYSGAAGAEAFF
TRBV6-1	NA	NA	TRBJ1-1	TGTGCCAGCAGGAGGGAGGACAGGAACACTGAAGCTTTCTTT	CASRREDRNTEAFF
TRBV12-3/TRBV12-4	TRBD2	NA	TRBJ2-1	TGTGCCAGCAGTTTACGGGCGGGGGGGCGGAATGAGCAGTTCTTC	CASSLRAGGRNEQFF
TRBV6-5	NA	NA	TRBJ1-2	TGTGCCAGCAGTTACTTGGCCGCCGGCGACTATGGCTACACCTTC	CASSYLAAGDYGYTF
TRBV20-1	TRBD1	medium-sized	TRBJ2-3	TGCAGTGCTTCGTCCCAGGGGGCGCGGTCCGGCACAGATACGCAGTATTTT	CSASSQGARSGTDTQYF
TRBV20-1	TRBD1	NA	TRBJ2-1	TGCAGTGCTAGGAGGGGGCCAGATGAGCAGTTCTTC	CSARRGPDEQFF
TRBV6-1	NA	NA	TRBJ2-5	TGTGCCAGCAGTATGGACAGCCTCCTGGGAGAGACCCAGTACTTC	CASSMDSLLGETQYF
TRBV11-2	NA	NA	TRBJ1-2	TGTGCCAGCAGCTTAGATCTGGGAGGCTATGGCTACACCTTC	CASSLDLGGYGYTF
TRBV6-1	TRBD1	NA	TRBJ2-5	TGTGCCAGCAGTGCGACAGGGGGCGGGCAAGAGACCCAGTACTTC	CASSATGGGQETQYF
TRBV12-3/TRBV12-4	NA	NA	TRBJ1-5	TGTGCCAGCAGTTTAAGACTCCAGCCCCAGCATTTT	CASSLRLQPQHF